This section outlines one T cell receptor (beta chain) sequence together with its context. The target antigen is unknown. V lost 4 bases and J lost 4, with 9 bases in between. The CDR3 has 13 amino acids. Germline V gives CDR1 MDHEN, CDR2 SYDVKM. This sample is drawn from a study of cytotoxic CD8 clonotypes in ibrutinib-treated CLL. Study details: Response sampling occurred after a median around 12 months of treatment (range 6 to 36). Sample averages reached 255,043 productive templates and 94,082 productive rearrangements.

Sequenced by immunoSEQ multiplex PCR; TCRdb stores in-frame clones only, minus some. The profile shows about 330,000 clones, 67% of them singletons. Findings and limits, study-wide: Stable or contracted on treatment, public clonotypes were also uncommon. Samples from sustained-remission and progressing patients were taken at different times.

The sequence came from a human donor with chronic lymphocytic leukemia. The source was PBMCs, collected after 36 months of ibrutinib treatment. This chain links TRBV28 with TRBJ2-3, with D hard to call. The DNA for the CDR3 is TGTGCCAGCAGTTCCCCCACCCCAGATACGCAGTATTTT. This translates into CASSSPTPDTQYF.